The rows below give T cell receptor beta chains drawn from one sample of a study of cytomegalovirus exposure and HLA in healthy donors. Produced via immunoSEQ multiplex PCR; TCRdb's table is partial and in-frame only. Of 60,000 or so clones in the sample, roughly 94% were seen once. The source material was PBMCs. The source of these receptors is a woman aged 18-29 years in good health and CMV-seronegative. Each CDR3 is given with its conserved first and last residue. A D gene is named only where the DNA matches it firmly. For some rows the clone size is stated as once, few or many, or as a class when expanded; others skip it.

-	-	TRBJ2-7	TRBV21-1	TGTGCCAGCAGCAGCCCAGTTCCCCGCTTGGGAGCCTACGAGCAGTACTTC	CASSSPVPRLGAYEQYF
TRBD1	-	TRBJ2-1	TRBV28	TGTGCCAGCAGTTTGGGTACCGGGACAGGGACTTTTTTTGAGCAGTTCTTC	CASSLGTGTGTFFEQFF
-	-	TRBJ1-4	TRBV7-9	TGTGCCAGCAGCTTGTGGGCGTTTGAAAAACTGTTTTTT	CASSLWAFEKLFF
TRBD1	few	TRBJ1-2	TRBV28	TGTGCCAGCAACGACGCCCGGGCAGGGGGAAGGGGCTACACCTTC	CASNDARAGGRGYTF
-	-	TRBJ1-3	TRBV5-1	TGCGCCAGCAGCTTGGACAGGGAAAACACCATATATTTT	CASSLDRENTIYF
TRBD2	-	TRBJ2-2	TRBV7-3	TGTGCCAGCAGCTTAGCGGGAGAGGGGGAGCTGTTTTTT	CASSLAGEGELFF
-	-	TRBJ2-5	TRBV4-1	TGCGCCAGCAGCCAGTGGGCGGGTGACTACCAAGAGACCCAGTACTTC	CASSQWAGDYQETQYF
-	once	TRBJ2-4	TRBV7-9	TGTGCCAGCAGCTTATTGGGCGACGCCAAAAACATTCAGTACTTC	CASSLLGDAKNIQYF
-	-	TRBJ2-1	TRBV21-1	TGTGCCAGCAGCAAAGGGCGACGGGATGCCTACAATGAGCAGTTCTTC	CASSKGRRDAYNEQFF
TRBD1	-	TRBJ2-2	TRBV6-4	TGTGCCAGCAGTCTAGACAGGGCTACCGGGGAGCTGTTTTTT	CASSLDRATGELFF
TRBD1	-	TRBJ1-2	TRBV18	TGTGCCAGCTCATCAACGATCCAGGGGGCGAACTATGGCTACACCTTC	CASSSTIQGANYGYTF
-	-	TRBJ2-1	TRBV19	TGTGCCAGTAGTATTGGAACTAACCCCAACAATGAGCAGTTCTTC	CASSIGTNPNNEQFF
TRBD1	-	TRBJ2-5	TRBV5-1	TGCGCCAGCAGCTTCATCCCGACAGGGGGCAAAGAGACCCAGTACTTC	CASSFIPTGGKETQYF
-	-	TRBJ1-2	TRBV30	TGTGCCTGGAGACCTAAGACAGATCGTTGGGGCTACACCTTC	CAWRPKTDRWGYTF
-	-	TRBJ2-1	TRBV10-2	TGCGCCAGCAGTGAGTCCTTTTACAGTTACAATGAGCAGTTCTTC	CASSESFYSYNEQFF
-	-	TRBJ2-5	TRBV5-1	TGCGCCAGCAGCCCCGGGGGGCGTCGAGAGACCCAGTACTTC	CASSPGGRRETQYF
TRBD2	-	TRBJ2-1	TRBV14	TGTGCCAGCAGTGGGTTTGCCGGGGGGGGGAGCTCCTACAATGAGCAGTTCTTC	CASSGFAGGGSSYNEQFF
TRBD1	-	TRBJ1-4	TRBV7-9	TGTGCCAGCAGCTTAGGGACAGGGGGAGGAGAAAAACTGTTTTTT	CASSLGTGGGEKLFF
TRBD2	-	TRBJ2-5	TRBV28	TGTGCCAGCAGTAGCCCCGGGACTAGCGGAGAGACCCAGTACTTC	CASSSPGTSGETQYF
-	-	TRBJ1-4	TRBV18	TGTGCCAGCTCACCCGATGAAAGCCAAGGGGTTAATGAAAAACTGTTTTTT	CASSPDESQGVNEKLFF
-	-	TRBJ2-7	TRBV18	TGTGCCAGCTCACCAGGGCAGCCCTCTGGGGAGCAGTACTTC	CASSPGQPSGEQYF
-	-	TRBJ1-1	TRBV6-1	TGTGCCAGCACTGGGGGCGCGGTCTATAGCACTGAAGCTTTCTTT	CASTGGAVYSTEAFF
TRBD1	-	TRBJ1-4	TRBV7-9	TGTGCCAGCAGCAGGGACAGGGGCGGCGAAAAACTGTTTTTT	CASSRDRGGEKLFF
-	-	TRBJ2-7	TRBV4-3	TGCGCCAGCAGCCAAGGTGAGGGCTTCTCCCTTTACGAGCAGTACTTC	CASSQGEGFSLYEQYF
-	-	TRBJ1-2	TRBV5-1	TGCGCCAGCAGCTCCGGGATAGACACCTATGGCTACACCTTC	CASSSGIDTYGYTF
-	-	TRBJ1-1	TRBV10-3	TGTGCCATCAGGGGACACACAAACACTGAAGCTTTCTTT	CAIRGHTNTEAFF
-	-	TRBJ2-3	TRBV6-5	TGTGCCAGCAGTTCCCCCGGGACTCCAACAGATACGCAGTATTTT	CASSSPGTPTDTQYF
TRBD2	once	TRBJ2-1	TRBV4-2	TGTGCCAGCAGCCCCGAGACTAGCGGGAGCTACAATGAGCAGTTCTTC	CASSPETSGSYNEQFF
TRBD2	-	TRBJ2-4	TRBV5-1	TGCGCCAGCTCCCAACAACTAGCGGAAATTCAGTACTTC	CASSQQLAEIQYF
-	-	TRBJ1-5	TRBV4-3	TGCGCCAGCAGCCAGAACCAGGGGCGACGGCCCCAGCATTTT	CASSQNQGRRPQHF
TRBD2	-	TRBJ2-7	TRBV6-5	TGTGCCAGCAGTTACTCGACCAGCGGGGGCTACGAGCAGTACTTC	CASSYSTSGGYEQYF
TRBD2	-	TRBJ2-1	TRBV14	TGTGCCAGCAGCCAAGATCGGGGGGATTACAATCCCTCCTACAATGAGCAGTTCTTC	CASSQDRGDYNPSYNEQFF
TRBD2	-	TRBJ2-7	TRBV28	TGTGCCAGCAGTTTTCGGGACTATACCTACGAGCAGTACTTC	CASSFRDYTYEQYF
-	once	TRBJ2-1	TRBV5-8	TGTGCCAGCAGCCCTAATTACAATGAGCAGTTCTTC	CASSPNYNEQFF
TRBD2	-	TRBJ2-7	TRBV19	TGTGCCAGCGGGAGGGGGGGGGCCTACGAGCAGTACTTC	CASGRGGAYEQYF
-	-	TRBJ1-6	TRBV5-1	TGCGCCAGCAGCGCCTGGGGCGAGGATTCACCCCTCCACTTT	CASSAWGEDSPLHF
-	few	TRBJ2-7	TRBV5-1	TGCGCCAGCAGCTTGGGATGGGGTCAGGGATACGAGCAGTACTTC	CASSLGWGQGYEQYF
-	-	TRBJ1-5	TRBV18	TGTGCCAGCTCACCGGGACTCAATCAGCCCCAGCATTTT	CASSPGLNQPQHF
TRBD1	-	TRBJ1-5	TRBV19	TGTGCCAGTAGTTCCGGGACAGGGTGGCATCAGCCCCAGCATTTT	CASSSGTGWHQPQHF
-	once	TRBJ2-3	TRBV6-1	TGTGCCAGCAGTATCACGACTAGCACAGATACGCAGTATTTT	CASSITTSTDTQYF
-	-	TRBJ2-7	TRBV5-1	TGCGCCAGCAGCTTGGTCGGCTACGAGCAGTACTTC	CASSLVGYEQYF
TRBD1	-	TRBJ2-2	TRBV12-5	TGTGCTAGCGCCCGACAGGGGTTAGCCGGGGAGCTGTTTTTT	CASARQGLAGELFF
TRBD1	-	TRBJ1-5	TRBV28	TGTGCCAGCACCCAGGGGGCCTCCTCTAATCAGCCCCAGCATTTT	CASTQGASSNQPQHF
-	-	TRBJ1-2	TRBV5-1	TGCGCCAGCAGCCCGGAGAGGGTTAGCGTGAACTATGGCTACACCTTC	CASSPERVSVNYGYTF